This T cell receptor (beta chain) stems from a study of T cell repertoires in cytomegalovirus infection. Overall study results and limits: The study identified carriers of CMV plus the relevant HLA from cumulative public TCR beta family frequency.

A few counts support this clonotype. Antigen unknown. One entry per CDR3 protein results from TCRdb running MiXCR on the reads. The sample lists roughly 200,000 distinct CDR3 sequences; about a sixth were seen once. Germline CDR1 reads SEHNR; CDR2 reads FQNEAQ (reference sequence). Trimming shortened V by 2 bases and J by 8 bases, and 15 bases separated the two germline ends. The CDR3 spans 14 residues. This chain joins TRBV7-9 and TRBJ1-1; D is unclear. The receptor comes from a human donor in good health (CMV status not recorded). Some clones in this sample may be carry-over from other donors' samples. Material: CD8+ T cells from PBMCs. CDR3 DNA: TGTGCCAGCAGCTTAACCCCCCGGGCTTCAGAAGCTTTCTTT. Translating gives CASSLTPRASEAFF.